The present T cell receptor beta chain was sequenced within a study of T cell responses to AZD1222 COVID-19 vaccine. Study-level results: The CD4 TCRs associated with vaccination extended across spike and predominated at 160-218 and 743-854. A reported finding is that nearly half of spike-specific TCRs target unmutated variant regions. In all cases, repertoires were sampled only after the peak T cell response.

The CDR3 runs to 17 residues. This table comes from immunoSEQ multiplex PCR, and its TCRdb copy is limited to in-frame clones, with some not included. The table has approximately 120,000 clones, roughly 85% seen once; the top ten hold about 4.3%. As concerns this clone: As yet, its antigen is unknown.

The analysis combined second doses at about 4 or about 12 weeks. The starting material was peripheral blood, obtained 28 days after the second AZD1222 dose. The TCR was taken from an adult who received the AZD1222 COVID-19 vaccine. The J gene is TRBJ1-5, the V gene TRBV12-2. TRBV12-2 constitutes a pseudogene. Here the CDR3 DNA reads TGTGCAAGTCGCTCTCCCAGAGGTATAATCGGCAATCAGCCCCAGCATTTT. Residues: CASRSPRGIIGNQPQHF.